This entry describes one T cell receptor (beta chain). Antigen unknown. Possible read error: a much larger clone is one base away. The data are from a study of blood T cells in healthy people across ages. Study-wide findings and caveats: Older individuals had lower TCR beta diversity per million T cells (the decline was roughly linear). Researchers said unsorted PBMCs prevented a conclusive naive versus antigen-experienced comparison. Estimates based on one million T cells were treated as lower bounds.

Primers used in a second PCR of roughly 7 to 11 cycles were a sample-barcoded 5' primer and a J-beta primer mix. Each CDR3 protein is one row after TCRdb ran MiXCR on the 5' RACE reads. The profile shows some 1.7 million distinct CDR3 sequences, 25% to 30% of them singletons. Germline V gene data show CDR1 as SNHLY and CDR2 as FYNNEI. This CDR3 region has 13 residues. The sample taken for sequencing was blood. The clonotype comes from a woman in her 30s in good health. V gene TRBV2 combines with J gene TRBJ2-1; 8 bases are shared with TRBD1. The CDR3 protein is CTRSNQGANEQFF. In nucleotides, the CDR3 is TGTACCAGATCTAACCAGGGGGCGAATGAGCAGTTCTTC.